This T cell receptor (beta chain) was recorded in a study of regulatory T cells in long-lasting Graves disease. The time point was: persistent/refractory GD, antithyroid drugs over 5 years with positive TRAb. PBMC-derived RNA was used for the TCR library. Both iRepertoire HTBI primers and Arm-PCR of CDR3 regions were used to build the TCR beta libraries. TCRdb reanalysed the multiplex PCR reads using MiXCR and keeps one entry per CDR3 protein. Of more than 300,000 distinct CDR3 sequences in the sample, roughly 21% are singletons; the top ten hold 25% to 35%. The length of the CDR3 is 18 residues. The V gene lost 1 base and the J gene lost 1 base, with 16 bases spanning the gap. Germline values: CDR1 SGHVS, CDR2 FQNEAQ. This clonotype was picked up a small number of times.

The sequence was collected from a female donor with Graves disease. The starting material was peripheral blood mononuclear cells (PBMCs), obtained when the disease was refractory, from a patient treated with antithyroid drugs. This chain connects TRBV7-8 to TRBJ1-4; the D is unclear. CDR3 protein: CASSLVRFRRQTNEKLFF. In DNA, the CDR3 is TGTGCCAGCAGCTTAGTTCGCTTCAGGCGGCAAACTAATGAAAAACTGTTTTTT. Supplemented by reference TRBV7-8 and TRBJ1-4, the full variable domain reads GAGVSQSPRYKVAKRGQDVALRCDPISGHVSLFWYQQALGQGPEFLTYFQNEAQLDKSGLPSDRFFAERPEGSVSTLKIQRTQQEDSAVYLCASSLVRFRRQTNEKLFFGSGTQLSVL.